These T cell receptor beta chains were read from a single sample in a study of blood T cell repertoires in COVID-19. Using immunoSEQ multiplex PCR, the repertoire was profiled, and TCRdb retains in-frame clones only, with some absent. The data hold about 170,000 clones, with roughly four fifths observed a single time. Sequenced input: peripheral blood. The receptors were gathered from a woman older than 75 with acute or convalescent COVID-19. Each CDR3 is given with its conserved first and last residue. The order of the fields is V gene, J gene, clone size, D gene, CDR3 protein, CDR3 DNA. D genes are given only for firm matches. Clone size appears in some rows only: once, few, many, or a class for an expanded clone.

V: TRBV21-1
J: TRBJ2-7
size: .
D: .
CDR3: CASSKTAGNSYEQYF
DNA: TGTGCCAGCAGCAAAACGGCGGGGAACTCCTACGAGCAGTACTTC

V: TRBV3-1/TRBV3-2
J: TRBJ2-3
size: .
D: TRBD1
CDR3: CASSRTFRTGGPTDTQYF
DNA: TGTGCCAGCAGCCGGACCTTCCGGACAGGGGGCCCCACAGATACGCAGTATTTT

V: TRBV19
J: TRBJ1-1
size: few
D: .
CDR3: CASSISGAETEAFF
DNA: TGTGCCAGTAGTATTTCAGGGGCAGAAACTGAAGCTTTCTTT

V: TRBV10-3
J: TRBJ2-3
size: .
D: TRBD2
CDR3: CAISTSGSTDTQYF
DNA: TGTGCCATCAGCACTAGCGGGAGCACAGATACGCAGTATTTT

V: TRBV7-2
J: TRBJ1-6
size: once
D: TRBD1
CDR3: CASSLGQGGNSPLHF
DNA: TGTGCCAGCAGCTTAGGGCAGGGGGGCAATTCACCCCTCCACTTT

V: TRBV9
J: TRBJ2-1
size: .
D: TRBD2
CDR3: CASSPGMASGPNNEQFF
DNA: TGTGCCAGCAGCCCGGGGATGGCTAGCGGGCCGAACAATGAGCAGTTCTTC

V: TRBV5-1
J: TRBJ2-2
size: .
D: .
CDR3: CASSLGFAGELFF
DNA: TGCGCCAGCAGCTTGGGATTTGCGGGGGAGCTGTTTTTT

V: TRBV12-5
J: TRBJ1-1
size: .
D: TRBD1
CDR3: CASGWAGQANTEAFF
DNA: TGTGCTAGTGGTTGGGCGGGACAGGCTAACACTGAAGCTTTCTTT

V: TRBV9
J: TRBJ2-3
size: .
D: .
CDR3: CASSVQTDTQYF
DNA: TGTGCCAGCAGCGTACAAACAGATACGCAGTATTTT

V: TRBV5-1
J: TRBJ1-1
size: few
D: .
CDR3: CASSLGWGKGRTTEAFF
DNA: TGCGCCAGCAGCTTGGGGTGGGGTAAAGGGAGGACCACTGAAGCTTTCTTT

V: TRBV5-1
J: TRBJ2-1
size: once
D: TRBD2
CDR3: CASSSTGTRPNEQFF
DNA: TGCGCCAGCAGCTCTACCGGGACTAGACCCAATGAGCAGTTCTTC

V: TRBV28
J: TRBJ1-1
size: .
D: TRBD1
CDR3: CASSFMDRSMNTEAFF
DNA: TGTGCCAGCAGTTTCATGGACAGGTCTATGAACACTGAAGCTTTCTTT

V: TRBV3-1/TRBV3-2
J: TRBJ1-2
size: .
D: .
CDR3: CVSRPSGRVDYGYTF
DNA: TGTGTCAGCAGGCCGTCTGGCAGGGTCGACTATGGCTACACCTTC

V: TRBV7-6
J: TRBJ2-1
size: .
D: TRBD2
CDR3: CASSPEASGRAGDNEQFF
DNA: TGTGCCAGCAGCCCCGAGGCGAGCGGGAGGGCCGGGGATAATGAGCAGTTCTTC

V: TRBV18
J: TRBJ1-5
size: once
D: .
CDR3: CASSPPWSSNQPQHF
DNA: TGTGCCAGCTCACCACCTTGGAGCTCCAATCAGCCCCAGCATTTT

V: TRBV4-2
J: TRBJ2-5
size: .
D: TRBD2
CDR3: CASSHRELAGGGQETQYF
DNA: TGTGCCAGCAGCCACCGCGAACTAGCGGGAGGCGGTCAAGAGACCCAGTACTTC

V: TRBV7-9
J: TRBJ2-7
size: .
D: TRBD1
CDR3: CASRPPGGTYEQYF
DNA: TGTGCCAGCCGACCCCCAGGGGGCACCTACGAGCAGTACTTC

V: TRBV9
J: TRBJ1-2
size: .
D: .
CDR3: CASSVGTDYGYTF
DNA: TGTGCCAGCAGCGTAGGGACAGACTATGGCTACACCTTC

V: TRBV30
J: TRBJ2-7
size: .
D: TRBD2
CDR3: CAWSVQPWGLAGESTYEQYF
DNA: TGTGCCTGGAGTGTACAGCCTTGGGGACTAGCGGGAGAAAGTACCTACGAGCAGTACTTC

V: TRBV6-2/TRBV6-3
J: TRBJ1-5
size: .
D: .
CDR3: CASSSRDILNQPQHF
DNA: TGTGCCAGCAGTTCCCGGGACATTCTCAATCAGCCCCAGCATTTT

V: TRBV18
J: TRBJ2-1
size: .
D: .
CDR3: CASSPGSGYNEQFF
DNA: TGTGCCAGCTCACCGGGCTCAGGCTACAATGAGCAGTTCTTC

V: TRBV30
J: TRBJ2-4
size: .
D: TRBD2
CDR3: CAWSLLAGALDIQYF
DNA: TGTGCCTGGAGCTTACTAGCGGGAGCGTTGGACATTCAGTACTTC

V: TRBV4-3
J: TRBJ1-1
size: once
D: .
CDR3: CASSQDSGNTEAFF
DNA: TGCGCCAGCAGCCAAGACTCGGGGAACACTGAAGCTTTCTTT

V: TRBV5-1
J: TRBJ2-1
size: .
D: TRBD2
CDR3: CASSLGTREGDNEQFF
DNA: TGCGCCAGCAGCTTGGGGACGCGGGAGGGAGACAATGAGCAGTTCTTC

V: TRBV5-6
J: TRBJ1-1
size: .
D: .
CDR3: CASSFRRTEAFF
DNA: TGTGCCAGCAGCTTTCGTAGAACTGAAGCTTTCTTT

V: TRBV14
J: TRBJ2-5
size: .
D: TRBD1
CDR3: CASSPRTGETQYF
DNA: TGTGCCAGCAGCCCACGGACAGGAGAGACCCAGTACTTC